This TCR beta chain is drawn from a study of blood T cell repertoires in COVID-19. As processed by the authors: Reference gene primer amplification gave estimated nucleated cell counts. Assay used: immunoSEQ multiplex PCR; TCRdb lists only in-frame clones, some missing. V and J calls and clone size follow that table, whereas D and trimming were derived from the DNA. Of 400,000 to 500,000 clones in the sample, roughly 90% were seen once. The CDR3 contains 13 residues. The germline V and J ends were trimmed by 0 bases and 10 bases, with 13 bases remaining between them. Germline V CDR1 and CDR2: SGHRS, YFSETQ.

The sequence was collected from a woman in her 30s with active or convalescent COVID-19. The sequenced sample consisted of peripheral blood. The chain joins TRBV5-1 to TRBJ1-2, with D tentatively TRBD1 (6 bases). The CDR3 DNA sequence: TGCGCCAGCAGCTTGGAACCGGGACAATACTACACCTTC. As protein: CASSLEPGQYYTF.